This is a list of T cell receptor beta chains from one sample in a study of cytomegalovirus exposure and HLA in healthy donors. Profiling relied on immunoSEQ multiplex PCR, and the TCRdb table lists in-frame clones only, not all of them. The sample lists about 150,000 clones, 65% to 85% seen once, with roughly 2.8% in the top ten. The material sequenced was PBMCs. The receptors derive from a man in his late teens or twenties in good health and CMV-seronegative. Both conserved end residues are part of each CDR3. Each record gives: clone size, D gene, J gene, CDR3 length, V gene, CDR3 DNA, CDR3 protein. The D gene is left open where the match is weak. The size field is filled for only some rows; it gives once, few, many or a size class.

clone_size: few; d_call: TRBD1; j_call: TRBJ2-6; cdr3_length: 18; v_call: TRBV29-1; cdr3_nt: TGCAGCGTTGAAGATCCGTGGGACAGCGACTCTGGGGCCAACGGCCTGACTTTC; cdr3_aa: CSVEDPWDSDSGANGLTF
clone_size: NA; d_call: NA; j_call: TRBJ1-5; cdr3_length: 14; v_call: TRBV19; cdr3_nt: TGTGCCAGCTTGGACAGAGATAGCAATCAGCCCCAGCATTTT; cdr3_aa: CASLDRDSNQPQHF
clone_size: once; d_call: TRBD1; j_call: TRBJ1-6; cdr3_length: 16; v_call: TRBV5-1; cdr3_nt: TGCGCCAGCAGCCCGATTGACAGGGGGCAGGGTTCACCCCTCCACTTT; cdr3_aa: CASSPIDRGQGSPLHF
clone_size: few; d_call: TRBD1; j_call: TRBJ1-2; cdr3_length: 15; v_call: TRBV2; cdr3_nt: TGTGCCAGCAGGACAGGGTTGGGAGCTAACTATGGCTACACCTTC; cdr3_aa: CASRTGLGANYGYTF
clone_size: NA; d_call: NA; j_call: TRBJ2-3; cdr3_length: 12; v_call: TRBV5-1; cdr3_nt: TGCGCCAGCAGTCGTGGGGGGGATACGCAGTATTTT; cdr3_aa: CASSRGGDTQYF
clone_size: NA; d_call: NA; j_call: TRBJ2-3; cdr3_length: 15; v_call: TRBV6-4; cdr3_nt: TGTGCCAGCAGCCCACAGGAGGGCGGTTGGGATACGCAGTATTTT; cdr3_aa: CASSPQEGGWDTQYF
clone_size: few; d_call: TRBD1; j_call: TRBJ1-2; cdr3_length: 14; v_call: TRBV6-6; cdr3_nt: TGTGCCAGCAGCCTCGGGACAGCTAACTATGGCTACACCTTC; cdr3_aa: CASSLGTANYGYTF
clone_size: NA; d_call: NA; j_call: TRBJ1-2; cdr3_length: 13; v_call: TRBV19; cdr3_nt: TGTGCCAGCACTTTTACCGGGAACTATGGCTACACCTTC; cdr3_aa: CASTFTGNYGYTF
clone_size: NA; d_call: NA; j_call: TRBJ1-3; cdr3_length: 14; v_call: TRBV7-9; cdr3_nt: TGTGCCAGCAGCACCCGAGGATCTGGAAACACCATATATTTT; cdr3_aa: CASSTRGSGNTIYF
clone_size: once; d_call: NA; j_call: TRBJ1-4; cdr3_length: 16; v_call: TRBV21-1; cdr3_nt: TGTGCCAGCAGCAAAGTAAAGGACAGGGGAGATGAAAAACTGTTTTTT; cdr3_aa: CASSKVKDRGDEKLFF
clone_size: NA; d_call: NA; j_call: TRBJ1-4; cdr3_length: 14; v_call: TRBV27; cdr3_nt: TGTGCCAGCAGTTGGGCTGCAACTAATGAAAAACTGTTTTTT; cdr3_aa: CASSWAATNEKLFF
clone_size: once; d_call: NA; j_call: TRBJ2-2; cdr3_length: 15; v_call: TRBV7-9; cdr3_nt: TGTGCCAGCAGCTTCGCGACTGAGAACACCGGGGAGCTGTTTTTT; cdr3_aa: CASSFATENTGELFF
clone_size: once; d_call: TRBD2; j_call: TRBJ2-1; cdr3_length: 13; v_call: TRBV7-2; cdr3_nt: TGTGCCAGCAAAAGCCCAGCGGGGTATGAGCAGTTCTTC; cdr3_aa: CASKSPAGYEQFF
clone_size: NA; d_call: TRBD1; j_call: TRBJ1-1; cdr3_length: 15; v_call: TRBV9; cdr3_nt: TGTGCCAGCAGCGTCGCGGACAGGGCGAACACTGAAGCTTTCTTT; cdr3_aa: CASSVADRANTEAFF
clone_size: once; d_call: NA; j_call: TRBJ1-1; cdr3_length: 13; v_call: TRBV6-5; cdr3_nt: TGTGCCAGCTCATGGGGGGGTCGGACTGAAGCTTTCTTT; cdr3_aa: CASSWGGRTEAFF
clone_size: NA; d_call: NA; j_call: TRBJ2-2; cdr3_length: 14; v_call: TRBV14; cdr3_nt: TGTGCCAGCAAAGGGACACCTAACACCGGGGAGCTGTTTTTT; cdr3_aa: CASKGTPNTGELFF
clone_size: NA; d_call: NA; j_call: TRBJ1-1; cdr3_length: 14; v_call: TRBV6-5; cdr3_nt: TGTGCCAGCAGAATCAGGGGACCGAACACTGAAGCTTTCTTT; cdr3_aa: CASRIRGPNTEAFF
clone_size: NA; d_call: TRBD2; j_call: TRBJ2-5; cdr3_length: 16; v_call: TRBV27; cdr3_nt: TGTGCCAGCAGTTTATTGGGACTAGCGGGCCAAGAGACCCAGTACTTC; cdr3_aa: CASSLLGLAGQETQYF
clone_size: few; d_call: NA; j_call: TRBJ1-5; cdr3_length: 15; v_call: TRBV19; cdr3_nt: TGTGCCAGTAGTATCGGAACAGGCGTTATCCAGCCCCAGCATTTT; cdr3_aa: CASSIGTGVIQPQHF
clone_size: NA; d_call: TRBD1; j_call: TRBJ1-2; cdr3_length: 13; v_call: TRBV2; cdr3_nt: TGTGCCAGCAGGGGACAGACTAACTATGGCTACACCTTC; cdr3_aa: CASRGQTNYGYTF
clone_size: NA; d_call: NA; j_call: TRBJ2-5; cdr3_length: 13; v_call: TRBV7-3; cdr3_nt: TGTGCCAGCAGCCTGGGCATCCAAGAGACCCAGTACTTC; cdr3_aa: CASSLGIQETQYF
clone_size: NA; d_call: NA; j_call: TRBJ1-2; cdr3_length: 17; v_call: TRBV13; cdr3_nt: TGTGCCAGCAGCATCCGGGACAATAGGTATCCGCCCTATGGCTACACCTTC; cdr3_aa: CASSIRDNRYPPYGYTF
clone_size: NA; d_call: NA; j_call: TRBJ2-3; cdr3_length: 16; v_call: TRBV1; cdr3_nt: TGCACCCGCCAGGATGCACCCACTAGAACCACAGATACGCAGTATTTT; cdr3_aa: CTRQDAPTRTTDTQYF
clone_size: NA; d_call: NA; j_call: TRBJ2-6; cdr3_length: 17; v_call: TRBV5-1; cdr3_nt: TGCGCCAGCAGCTCCCTATATCAGGGAACTGGGGCCAACGTCCTGACTTTC; cdr3_aa: CASSSLYQGTGANVLTF
clone_size: NA; d_call: NA; j_call: TRBJ1-6; cdr3_length: 16; v_call: TRBV6-5; cdr3_nt: TGTGCCAGCAGTTACAGGGGAAGCTCCTATAATTCACCCCTCCACTTT; cdr3_aa: CASSYRGSSYNSPLHF
clone_size: NA; d_call: TRBD1; j_call: TRBJ1-1; cdr3_length: 14; v_call: TRBV9; cdr3_nt: TGTGCCAGCAGCGTCACAGGGGCCTCCGATGAAGCTTTCTTT; cdr3_aa: CASSVTGASDEAFF
clone_size: NA; d_call: TRBD1; j_call: TRBJ2-3; cdr3_length: 16; v_call: TRBV4-2; cdr3_nt: TGTGCCAGCAGCCCCGCGGACAGGGGGTATACAGATACGCAGTATTTT; cdr3_aa: CASSPADRGYTDTQYF
clone_size: NA; d_call: NA; j_call: TRBJ2-2; cdr3_length: 15; v_call: TRBV9; cdr3_nt: TGTGCCAGCAGCGTAGAGACAGGAGGCACCGGGGAGCTGTTTTTT; cdr3_aa: CASSVETGGTGELFF
clone_size: NA; d_call: TRBD1; j_call: TRBJ2-1; cdr3_length: 15; v_call: TRBV29-1; cdr3_nt: TGCAGCGTTGAGGGCGGAGGACAGGCCCCCAATGAGCAGTTCTTC; cdr3_aa: CSVEGGGQAPNEQFF
clone_size: once; d_call: NA; j_call: TRBJ1-2; cdr3_length: 16; v_call: TRBV10-3; cdr3_nt: TGTGCCATCAGAATAGGTGGAGGCAGCGCTAACTATGGCTACACCTTC; cdr3_aa: CAIRIGGGSANYGYTF
clone_size: NA; d_call: TRBD1; j_call: TRBJ2-3; cdr3_length: 15; v_call: TRBV11-2; cdr3_nt: TGTGCCAGCAGCCTTCGACAGGGGTTCACAGATACGCAGTATTTT; cdr3_aa: CASSLRQGFTDTQYF
clone_size: NA; d_call: NA; j_call: TRBJ2-5; cdr3_length: 11; v_call: TRBV30; cdr3_nt: TGTGCCCGGAGTAGCATGGAGACCCAGTACTTC; cdr3_aa: CARSSMETQYF
clone_size: NA; d_call: NA; j_call: TRBJ1-1; cdr3_length: 15; v_call: TRBV4-1; cdr3_nt: TGCGCCAGCAGCCCGTTCGTGGGGGCTGGTACTGAAGCTTTCTTT; cdr3_aa: CASSPFVGAGTEAFF
clone_size: NA; d_call: NA; j_call: TRBJ2-5; cdr3_length: 14; v_call: TRBV15; cdr3_nt: TGTGCCACCAGCAGAGATCAGGGGCAAGAGACCCAGTACTTC; cdr3_aa: CATSRDQGQETQYF
clone_size: NA; d_call: NA; j_call: TRBJ2-6; cdr3_length: 18; v_call: TRBV5-1; cdr3_nt: TGCGCCAGCAGCTTGCGGTCTGGGGGCTCTACTGGGGCCAACGGCCTGACTTTC; cdr3_aa: CASSLRSGGSTGANGLTF
clone_size: few; d_call: TRBD1; j_call: TRBJ2-7; cdr3_length: 11; v_call: TRBV20-1; cdr3_nt: TGCAGTGCTAGGACAGGGGCCCTACAGTACTTC; cdr3_aa: CSARTGALQYF
clone_size: NA; d_call: NA; j_call: TRBJ2-7; cdr3_length: 14; v_call: TRBV5-5; cdr3_nt: TGTGCCAGCAGCCCCACGTGGGGGGGCGACGAGCAGTACTTC; cdr3_aa: CASSPTWGGDEQYF
clone_size: NA; d_call: TRBD1; j_call: TRBJ1-2; cdr3_length: 16; v_call: TRBV5-1; cdr3_nt: TGCGCCAGCAGTTCTGGGACAGTGTTCATTAACTATGGCTACACCTTC; cdr3_aa: CASSSGTVFINYGYTF
clone_size: NA; d_call: NA; j_call: TRBJ1-2; cdr3_length: 13; v_call: TRBV2; cdr3_nt: TGTGCCAGCAGTGAAACTATGGCTGGCGGCTACACCTTC; cdr3_aa: CASSETMAGGYTF
clone_size: NA; d_call: NA; j_call: TRBJ1-1; cdr3_length: 14; v_call: TRBV7-9; cdr3_nt: TGTGCCAGCAGCTTAAACGGGGGGAACACTGAAGCTTTCTTT; cdr3_aa: CASSLNGGNTEAFF
clone_size: few; d_call: NA; j_call: TRBJ2-5; cdr3_length: 14; v_call: TRBV2; cdr3_nt: TGTGCCAGTAAACCCCGTGCAGGGGTAGAGACCCAGTACTTC; cdr3_aa: CASKPRAGVETQYF
clone_size: once; d_call: TRBD1; j_call: TRBJ1-6; cdr3_length: 15; v_call: TRBV18; cdr3_nt: TGTGCCAGCTCGGACCGACAGGGTAGGGATTCACCCCTCCACTTT; cdr3_aa: CASSDRQGRDSPLHF
clone_size: NA; d_call: NA; j_call: TRBJ2-5; cdr3_length: 14; v_call: TRBV6-5; cdr3_nt: TGTGCCAGCAGCCTAGGGGCAGGGGTCGAGACCCAGTACTTC; cdr3_aa: CASSLGAGVETQYF
clone_size: NA; d_call: TRBD1; j_call: TRBJ1-6; cdr3_length: 14; v_call: TRBV5-4; cdr3_nt: TGTGCCAGCAGCCTCGGACAGGATAATTCACCCCTCCACTTT; cdr3_aa: CASSLGQDNSPLHF
clone_size: once; d_call: NA; j_call: TRBJ1-1; cdr3_length: 13; v_call: TRBV6-5; cdr3_nt: TGTGCCAGCAGCTCCAACAGGGCTTGGGAAGCTTTCTTT; cdr3_aa: CASSSNRAWEAFF